The 22 T cell receptor beta chains listed next were all sequenced from one sample in a study of blood T cell repertoires in COVID-19 (dated by TCRdb to about 2020). The library was generated by the immunoSEQ multiplex PCR assay. The clones in this table, taken by TCRdb from immuneACCESS, are in-frame only. Not every clone is retained; where verified, under half of the shortfall comes from an unresolved V gene, and the cause of the rest is unknown. In all, the sample holds roughly 100,000 clones, and 75% to 90% of those were seen once. 4.5% of the sample is held by the ten biggest clonotypes. Sequencing used peripheral blood. The source is a human donor in a cohort sampled during active COVID-19.

The rearrangement joins TRBV4-2 to TRBJ2-5; 8 nucleotides line up with TRBD1. Trimming took 1 base from V and 5 from J; bases not matched to a gene: 9. The CDR3 spans 16 residues. CDR1 and CDR2 from the germline V gene are LGHNA and YNFKEQ. As DNA, the CDR3 is TGTGCCAGCAGCCAAGTGGGCAGGGGGCTCGGGGAGACCCAGTACTTC. This encodes CASSQVGRGLGETQYF.

The gene calls are TRBV24-1 and TRBJ2-7, with 7 nucleotides matching TRBD1. The CDR3 consists of 15 residues. Trimming removed 4 bases from V and 11 bases from J; junction bases left unmatched: 16. CDR1 is KGHDR, CDR2 SFDVKD, per germline. The CDR3 bases are TGTGCCACCAGTGACGGGGACAGCTACCTACGAGAGGAGTACTTC. This translates into CATSDGDSYLREEYF.

The gene calls are TRBV4-3 and TRBJ2-2, with 9 bases fitting TRBD1. CDR1 is LGHNA, CDR2 YSLEER, per germline. The CDR3 is 17 amino acids. The trim removed 0 bases at V and 4 bases at J, leaving 6 bases unmatched. This chain's CDR3 is CASSQEGTGLTTGELFF. In nucleotides, the CDR3 is TGCGCCAGCAGCCAAGAAGGGACAGGGCTTACCACCGGGGAGCTGTTTTTT.

The genes are TRBV3-1 (or the pseudogene TRBV3-2) and TRBJ2-4, with unresolved D. Germline CDR1 reads LGHDT; CDR2 reads YNNKEL (reference sequence). V dropped 5 bases and J dropped 8 bases, with 13 bases sitting between them. This CDR3 is built from 13 residues. CDR3 coding DNA: TGTGCCAGCAGCTCGGTGGTATTGGACATTCAGTACTTC. The encoded protein is CASSSVVLDIQYF.

The rearrangement links TRBV4-3 to TRBJ1-4; D remains ambiguous. The CDR3 loop spans 18 amino acids. Germline V gives CDR1 LGHNA, CDR2 YSLEER. Between the trimmed V and J ends, which lost 0 bases and 0 bases, there was a span of 14 bases. The CDR3: CASSQDWVTSATNEKLFF. CDR3 nucleotide sequence: TGCGCCAGCAGCCAAGATTGGGTGACATCCGCAACTAATGAAAAACTGTTTTTT.

CDR3 protein: CASSQAAGQTGGYTF. In nucleotides, the CDR3 is TGCGCCAGCAGCCAGGCGGCGGGGCAAACGGGTGGCTACACCTTC. The chain joins TRBV4-3 to TRBJ1-2; D may be TRBD1 (5 bases). Germline lookup yields CDR1 LGHNA and CDR2 YSLEER. The CDR3 covers 15 residues. The V and J ends lost 3 bases and 7 bases respectively, with 18 bases between them.

The genes are TRBV28 and TRBJ1-6; TRBD1 matches 8 bases. Per germline, CDR1 MDHEN and CDR2 SYDVKM. This CDR3 spans 14 amino acids. The V segment lost 0 bases and the J segment 10 bases; nucleotides outside the gene matches: 2. CDR3 bases: TGTGCCAGCAGTTTATGGACAGGGGACTCACCCCTCCACTTT. It encodes CASSLWTGDSPLHF.

The chain is built from TRBV9 and TRBJ2-6; 7 bases match TRBD1. CDR3 length: 17 amino acids. Looked up from germline, CDR1 is SGDLS and CDR2 is YYNGEE. V lost 4 bases, J lost 1 base, and 8 bases stayed unmatched. CDR3: CASSPPLGQSGANVLTF. The DNA for the CDR3 is TGTGCCAGCAGCCCACCCTTGGGACAGTCTGGGGCCAACGTCCTGACTTTC.

In regard to this clone: Other DNA sequences of this sample code for an identical CDR3. The rearrangement links TRBV30 to TRBJ2-3; 7 bases agree with TRBD2. Germline values: CDR1 GTSNPN, CDR2 SVGIG (reference sequence). The CDR3 is 13 residues long. V was pared by 0 bases and J by 4 bases, with 1 base of the junction left unmatched. The CDR3 spells CAWSVGGADTQYF. The CDR3 DNA reads as TGTGCCTGGAGTGTTGGGGGGGCAGATACGCAGTATTTT.

This clone has a single count. V is TRBV10-1 and J is TRBJ2-2; no reliable D call. The germline V and J ends were trimmed by 7 bases and 5 bases, with 14 bases remaining between them. Germline CDR1 and CDR2: WNHNN and SYGVQD (reference sequence). The CDR3 totals 14 residues. CDR3 sequence: CASTPPQRTGELFF. The CDR3 DNA reads as TGCGCCAGCACTCCACCTCAACGGACCGGGGAGCTGTTTTTT.

CDR3 protein: CASTYGQGYGYTF. CDR3 bases: TGTGCCAGCACCTACGGACAGGGGTACGGCTACACCTTC. This chain links TRBV6-5 with TRBJ1-2, with 9 positions matching TRBD1. Germline values: CDR1 MNHEY, CDR2 SVGAGI. J gave up 8 bases and V 7 bases, and 8 bases lay outside the gene matches. CDR3 length: 13 amino acids.

This clone was detected once. V and J are TRBV9 and TRBJ2-5; D gene ambiguous. This CDR3 has 13 residues. V dropped 2 bases and J dropped 5 bases, with 10 bases sitting between them. CDR1 and CDR2 from the germline V gene are SGDLS and YYNGEE. Here the CDR3 DNA reads TGTGCCAGCAGCGTGAGGTTGGAGGAGACCCAGTACTTC. This sequence encodes CASSVRLEETQYF.

This chain links TRBV18 with TRBJ2-5, with 12 bases aligning to TRBD1. The CDR3 loop spans 15 amino acids. V dropped 3 bases and J dropped 6; count of bases not matched to a gene: 5. The germline V gene encodes CDR1 KGHSH and CDR2 LQKENI. CDR3 bases: TGTGCCAGCTCACCGCAGGGACAGGGGGCAAAGACCCAGTACTTC. Protein product: CASSPQGQGAKTQYF.

This chain joins TRBV7-6 and TRBJ2-1; D might be TRBD2 (5 bases). Germline values: CDR1 SGHVS, CDR2 FNYEAQ. The CDR3 runs to 15 residues. With 5 bases removed from V and 4 bases from J, the gap between germline ends came to 15 bases. This chain's CDR3 is CASSPEAGSYNEQFF. Written as DNA, the CDR3 is TGTGCCAGCAGCCCGGAGGCGGGTTCGTACAATGAGCAGTTCTTC.

The chain recombines TRBV3-1 (or the pseudogene TRBV3-2) with TRBJ1-5, with TRBD1 identical over 8 bases. This CDR3 has 19 amino acids. CDR1 is LGHDT, CDR2 YNNKEL, per germline (reference sequence). J was trimmed by 0 bases and V by 3 bases; bases with no gene match: 13. CDR3 amino acids: CASSQDGTGETYSNQPQHF. The CDR3 region has the DNA TGTGCCAGCAGCCAGGACGGGACAGGAGAAACCTATAGCAATCAGCCCCAGCATTTT.

In its sample, this clone was seen once. The V and J genes are TRBV20-1 and TRBJ2-5, with 10 nucleotides matching TRBD2. The CDR3 length is 14 residues. V lost 3 bases and J lost 2; bases outside the gene matches: 3. Germline values: CDR1 DFQATT, CDR2 SNEGSKA (reference sequence). The CDR3 region has the DNA TGCAGTGCTAGTAGCGGGGGGCTTCAAGAGACCCAGTACTTC. It is translated as CSASSGGLQETQYF.

J is TRBJ1-6 and V is TRBV27; D might be TRBD1 (5 bases). V lost 3 bases and J lost 3, with 12 bases in between. Germline CDR1 MNHEY, CDR2 SMNVEV (reference sequence). The CDR3 loop spans 16 amino acids. The DNA of the CDR3 is TGTGCCAGCAGTTTTGAAAGACAGTTCTATAATTCACCCCTCCACTTT. Encoded protein: CASSFERQFYNSPLHF.

This sequence joins TRBV7-3 and TRBJ2-7; D not resolved. Trimming stripped 6 bases from V and 5 bases from J, with 17 bases between. This CDR3 spans 14 amino acids. The germline V gene has CDR1 SGHTA and CDR2 FQGTGA. CDR3: CASRAPGFVNEQYF. In DNA form, the CDR3 reads TGTGCCAGCAGGGCCCCAGGATTTGTGAACGAGCAGTACTTC.

There are a few counts of this clone. The chain uses TRBV28 and TRBJ1-2; 9 nucleotides line up with TRBD1. Trimming cost V 3 bases and J 4 bases; bases outside gene matches: 0. The CDR3 runs 13 residues. From germline, CDR1 is MDHEN and CDR2 SYDVKM. In nucleotides, the CDR3 is TGTGCCAGCAGTTTGACAGGGGGCTATGGCTACACCTTC. This sequence encodes CASSLTGGYGYTF.

This clone was seen more than once but under ten times. The chain employs TRBV7-8 and TRBJ1-5; 8 bases agree with TRBD1. CDR3 size: 14 residues. J was trimmed by 6 bases and V by 4 bases; bases with no gene match: 5. Germline CDR1 reads SGHVS; CDR2 reads FQNEAQ. CDR3 DNA sequence: TGTGCCAGCAGCTGGACAGGGTTGGGTCAGCCCCAGCATTTT. This encodes CASSWTGLGQPQHF.

The V gene is TRBV2, the J gene TRBJ2-3, with 7 bases fitting TRBD2. V shed 1 base and J 2 bases; nucleotides not matched to a gene: 12. The germline V gene has CDR1 SNHLY and CDR2 FYNNEI. This CDR3 spans 18 amino acids. CDR3 DNA: TGTGCCAGCAGTGAAGGGCGCCTCACGGGGGGTACCACAGATACGCAGTATTTT. Amino acid sequence: CASSEGRLTGGTTDTQYF.

This sequence joins TRBV3-1 (or the pseudogene TRBV3-2) and TRBJ1-6; D might be TRBD1 (6 bases). The length of the CDR3 is 14 residues. Trimming stripped 6 bases from V and 10 bases from J, with 16 bases between. Germline assignment: CDR1 LGHDT and CDR2 YNNKEL (reference sequence). CDR3 DNA sequence: TGTGCCAGCAGTCCTCAGTGGGGACAATCACCCCTCCACTTT. Encoded protein: CASSPQWGQSPLHF.